These 26 T cell receptor beta chains were all obtained from the same sample, sequenced in a study of T cell repertoires in cytomegalovirus infection. TCRdb recomputed calls from the reads with MiXCR, one row per CDR3 protein. The table has hundreds of thousands of distinct CDR3 sequences, roughly a third seen once. The source material was PBMCs. These TCRs come from a human donor in good health (CMV status not recorded). Some clones in this sample may be carry-over from other donors' samples.

Many counts were recorded for this clonotype. The V and J genes are TRBV5-5 and TRBJ1-1; the D is unclear. The CDR3 contains 14 residues. The V end lost 0 bases, the J end lost 2 bases, and 8 bases lay between the germline ends. Germline V gene lookup returns CDR1 SGHKS and CDR2 YYEKEE (reference sequence). Written as DNA, the CDR3 is TGTGCCAGCAGCTTGGTGTCCGGAAACACTGAAGCTTTCTTT. Translated: CASSLVSGNTEAFF.

A single count supports this clonotype. The conserved closing phenylalanine or tryptophan is absent in this CDR3, likely reflecting a read error. The DNA is omitted, as the CDR3 cannot be located on it reliably, and the CDR3 follows TCRdb's listing. The chain couples TRBV20-1 to TRBJ1-2; the D call TRBD1 from the table was never checked on the DNA. The CDR3 length is 13 residues, termini included. Germline V CDR1 and CDR2: DFQATT, SNEGSKA (reference sequence). Here the CDR3 reads CSAPRDGGGGYTC.

In its sample, this clonotype was seen a few times. The genes are TRBV7-8 and TRBJ2-1; D perhaps matches TRBD2 (6 bases). Trimming took off 3 bases at V and 10 bases at J, with 16 bases between the two ends. The CDR3 totals 14 residues. Germline V gene sequence: CDR1 SGHVS, CDR2 FQNEAQ. The chain's CDR3 is CASSFGGVVLEQFF. CDR3 in DNA: TGTGCCAGCAGCTTTGGCGGGGTGGTTTTGGAGCAGTTCTTC.

The rearrangement uses TRBV18 and TRBJ2-1; TRBD1 aligns across 11 bases. Germline lookup yields CDR1 KGHSH and CDR2 LQKENI. Trimming at V came to 4 bases and at J to 6 bases, leaving 5 bases not matched to a gene. The CDR3 sequence is 15 residues long. The CDR3 nucleotides are TGTGCCAGCTCACGGACAGGGGGCGCGGGCAATGAGCAGTTCTTC. It specifies CASSRTGGAGNEQFF.

This clonotype was counted only a few times. The rearrangement uses TRBV7-2 and TRBJ2-7; 7 positions agree with TRBD2. The CDR3 is 14 residues long. Germline CDR1 reads SGHTA; CDR2 reads FQGNSA. The junction had 4 bases not matched to a gene; V was cut back by 5 bases and J by 0 bases. Written as DNA, the CDR3 is TGTGCCAGCAGCGCCAGCGGGGACTCCTACGAGCAGTACTTC. Its translation is CASSASGDSYEQYF.

This sequence joins TRBV2 and TRBJ2-1; perhaps D is TRBD1 or TRBD2 (6 bases each). Trimming took 5 bases from V and 9 from J, leaving 20 bases between them. The length of the CDR3 is 15 residues. Germline-derived CDR1 and CDR2 are SNHLY and FYNNEI. The CDR3 nucleotides read TGTGCCAGCAGTCCGCGGAGGGGGGCCCTTATTGAGCAGTTCTTC. Its protein product is CASSPRRGALIEQFF.

This clonotype was counted ten times or more. The chain employs TRBV7-2 and TRBJ2-7, with 7 bases matching TRBD2. CDR3 length equals 14 residues. V trimming: 1 base; J trimming: 3 bases; junction bases outside the gene matches: 3. From germline, CDR1 is SGHTA and CDR2 FQGNSA. CDR3 sequence: CASSLERGVYEQYF. The DNA of the CDR3 is TGTGCCAGCAGCTTAGAACGGGGGGTCTACGAGCAGTACTTC.

In this sample, this clonotype turned up many times. The rearrangement links TRBV7-2 to TRBJ1-3; 8 bases match TRBD1. The CDR3 has 16 amino acids. The V and J ends lost 4 bases and 5 bases, in that order; junction bases with no gene match: 10. Germline CDR1 SGHTA, CDR2 FQGNSA. The CDR3 is CASSSPWTGPRNTIYF. CDR3 DNA sequence: TGTGCCAGCAGCTCTCCTTGGACAGGGCCTCGAAACACCATATATTTT.

This clonotype was found a few times. The V call is TRBV12-3 or TRBV12-4, the J call TRBJ2-3; 11 positions match TRBD2. This CDR3 is 14 amino acids long. Trimming cost V 6 bases and J 5 bases; bases outside gene matches: 4. This CDR3 reads CASSPTSGVDTQYF. In DNA, the CDR3 is TGTGCCAGCAGCCCGACTAGCGGGGTAGATACGCAGTATTTT.

This clonotype was counted many times. The chain employs TRBV7-8 and TRBJ1-3; D is possibly TRBD1 (6 bases). Germline V gives CDR1 SGHVS, CDR2 FQNEAQ. Deletions cut 4 bases from V and 4 bases from J, with 11 bases between. This CDR3 has 14 residues. CDR3 sequence (DNA): TGTGCCAGCAGCTCCCCGGGGACAGGAAACACCATATATTTT. Translation gives CASSSPGTGNTIYF. Supplemented by reference TRBV7-8 and TRBJ1-3, the full variable domain reads GAGVSQSPRYKVAKRGQDVALRCDPISGHVSLFWYQQALGQGPEFLTYFQNEAQLDKSGLPSDRFFAERPEGSVSTLKIQRTQQEDSAVYLCASSSPGTGNTIYFGEGSWLTVV.

The rearrangement joins TRBV9 to TRBJ1-5; no clear D. V dropped 0 bases and J dropped 1 base, with 8 bases sitting between them. CDR1 SGDLS and CDR2 YYNGEE come from the germline V gene. This CDR3 has 15 residues. The CDR3 sequence: CASSVDSRSNQPQHF. CDR3 nucleotide sequence: TGTGCCAGCAGCGTAGACAGCAGGAGCAATCAGCCCCAGCATTTT.

The gene calls are TRBV7-9 and TRBJ2-7; the match to TRBD1 covers 7 bases. The CDR3 extends over 13 amino acids. V shed 10 bases, J shed 2 bases, and the junction held 8 bases outside the gene matches. Germline assignment: CDR1 SEHNR and CDR2 FQNEAQ (reference sequence). For the CDR3, the DNA is TGTGCCATCGGCGCCAGGGGGACCTACGAGCAGTACTTC. Its translation: CAIGARGTYEQYF.

This clonotype was found many times. J is TRBJ1-1 and V is TRBV7-2; D not certain. The CDR3 is made up of 15 amino acids. Germline loops: CDR1 SGHTA, CDR2 FQGNSA. V dropped 2 bases and J dropped 2 bases, with 12 bases sitting between them. CDR3 region: CASSLLLGLNTEAFF. DNA of the CDR3: TGTGCCAGCAGCTTATTGCTAGGACTAAACACTGAAGCTTTCTTT. The full variable domain, in which reference TRBV7-2 and TRBJ1-1 provide the parts outside the CDR3, is GAGVSQSPSNKVTEKGKDVELRCDPISGHTALYWYRQSLGQGLEFLIYFQGNSAPDKSGLPSDRFSAERTGGSVSTLTIQRTQQEDSAVYLCASSLLLGLNTEAFFGQGTRLTVV.

V is TRBV25-1 and J is TRBJ1-3; D is uncertain. The CDR3 has 14 residues. Germline V gene lookup returns CDR1 MGHDK and CDR2 SYGVNS. Trimming removed 4 bases at V and 3 bases at J, with 10 bases between. The CDR3 region is CASSVPGSGNTIYF. The DNA of the CDR3 is TGTGCCAGCAGTGTCCCAGGCAGTGGAAACACCATATATTTT. The complete variable domain, with remaining parts taken from reference TRBV25-1 and TRBJ1-3, reads EADIYQTPRYLVIGTGKKITLECSQTMGHDKMYWYQQDPGMELHLIHYSYGVNSTEKGDLSSESTVSRIRTEHFPLTLESARPSHTSQYLCASSVPGSGNTIYFGEGSWLTVV.

This clonotype occurred a few times. The V gene is TRBV3-1, the J gene TRBJ1-1; D gene uncertain. CDR1 and CDR2 (germline): LGHDT, YNNKEL (reference sequence). V lost 1 base and J 2 bases, leaving 14 bases between the germline ends. This CDR3 region has 16 residues. The CDR3 sequence: CASSQGGRRANTEAFF. Written as DNA, the CDR3 is TGTGCCAGCAGCCAAGGAGGCCGTCGGGCCAACACTGAAGCTTTCTTT. Complete variable domain (other parts from reference TRBV3-1 and TRBJ1-1): DTAVSQTPKYLVTQMGNDKSIKCEQNLGHDTMYWYKQDSKKFLKIMFSYNNKELIINETVPNRFSPKSPDKAHLNLHINSLELGDSAVYFCASSQGGRRANTEAFFGQGTRLTVV.

This clonotype has ten or more counts. V is TRBV12-3 or TRBV12-4 and J is TRBJ2-7; tentative D call: TRBD2 (5 bases). The CDR3 is 14 amino acids. V was clipped by 5 bases and J by 4 bases, with 15 bases between them. The CDR3 DNA reads as TGTGCCAGCAGTAAAGCGGCCCAAACATACGAGCAGTACTTC. Protein product: CASSKAAQTYEQYF.

This chain connects TRBV2 to TRBJ2-5, with TRBD1 matching 7 bases. V lost 6 bases to trimming and J lost 5 bases; unmatched junction nucleotides: 9. Looked up from germline, CDR1 is SNHLY and CDR2 is FYNNEI. The CDR3 is 14 residues long. Written as DNA, the CDR3 is TGTGCCAGCAGGGGGCTACAGGGGTTGGAGACCCAGTACTTC. Translating it yields CASRGLQGLETQYF.

The chain uses TRBV28 and TRBJ2-1; 8 nucleotides agree with TRBD1. Germline V lookup: CDR1 MDHEN, CDR2 SYDVKM. This CDR3 region has 15 residues. The ends lost 6 bases at V and 9 bases at J; junction bases unmatched: 13. CDR3 region: CASRRYRDRSIEQFF. CDR3 in DNA: TGTGCCAGCAGACGGTACCGGGACAGGAGTATTGAGCAGTTCTTC.

Here the CDR3 DNA reads TGTGCCAGCAGGCGGACTAGCGGGGGCAACCAAGAGACCCAGTACTTC. Its protein is CASRRTSGGNQETQYF. This rearrangement joins TRBV19 to TRBJ2-5; 13 bases fit TRBD2. CDR1 is LNHDA and CDR2 is SQIVND in the germline V gene (reference sequence). This CDR3 comprises 16 residues. With 9 bases clipped from V and 0 bases from J, the junction kept 7 bases outside the gene matches.

The table lists this clonotype with a few counts. This chain links TRBV12-3 or TRBV12-4 with TRBJ1-1; D is perhaps TRBD1 (5 bases). Trimming stripped 5 bases from V and 3 bases from J, with 10 bases between. The CDR3 has 13 amino acids. CDR3 DNA: TGTGCCAGCAGTCTCGGGGCCTACACTGAAGCTTTCTTT. This sequence encodes CASSLGAYTEAFF.

Only a few counts were recorded for this clonotype. J is TRBJ1-3 and V is TRBV6-5, with no clear D. The V gene's germline CDR1 is MNHEY and CDR2 SVGAGI. Trimming took 1 base from V and 0 from J, leaving 13 bases between them. The CDR3 covers 17 residues. In nucleotides, the CDR3 is TGTGCCAGCAGTTACTATGGGAGCCGGTTCTCTGGAAACACCATATATTTT. Its protein is CASSYYGSRFSGNTIYF.

J is TRBJ1-2 and V is TRBV5-6; 7 bases map to TRBD1. The CDR3 is 14 residues long. Trimming cost V 4 bases and J 4 bases; bases outside gene matches: 7. The germline V gene encodes CDR1 SGHDT and CDR2 YYEEEE. The chain's CDR3 is CASSLTGASYGYTF. DNA of the CDR3: TGTGCCAGCAGCCTAACAGGGGCCAGCTATGGCTACACCTTC.

This clonotype was picked up many times. V and J are TRBV7-8 and TRBJ1-5, with TRBD1 identical over 9 bases. The CDR3 contains 14 residues. V lost 5 bases, J lost 8 bases, and 7 bases stayed unmatched. Germline V gene sequence: CDR1 SGHVS, CDR2 FQNEAQ. The CDR3 protein is CASSKRTGVEPQHF. The CDR3 bases are TGTGCCAGCAGCAAACGGACAGGGGTCGAGCCCCAGCATTTT.

This clonotype was seen only a few times. The chain joins TRBV4-3 to TRBJ1-2; 7 bases line up with TRBD1. V lost 0 bases to trimming and J lost 4 bases; unmatched junction nucleotides: 8. CDR3 size: 16 residues. Germline loops: CDR1 LGHNA, CDR2 YSLEER. The CDR3 loop reads CASSQEGTDGFYGYTF. The CDR3 DNA sequence: TGCGCCAGCAGCCAAGAAGGGACAGACGGGTTCTATGGCTACACCTTC.

Ten or more counts support this clonotype. The rearrangement uses TRBV6-1 and TRBJ1-5, with 9 bases fitting TRBD1. The junction had 3 bases not matched to a gene; V was cut back by 6 bases and J by 6 bases. The germline CDR1 and CDR2 sequences are MNHNS and SASEGT. The CDR3 length is 13 residues. The CDR3 loop is CASSRQGGQPQHF. CDR3 nucleotide sequence: TGTGCCAGCAGCCGACAGGGGGGTCAGCCCCAGCATTTT.

V and J are TRBV20-1 and TRBJ2-7; 13 nucleotides line up with TRBD2. The CDR3 extends over 18 amino acids. Germline lookup yields CDR1 DFQATT and CDR2 SNEGSKA (reference sequence). J lost 0 bases, V lost 4 bases, and 12 bases had no gene match. CDR3 residues: CSATLTSGGRRSSYEQYF. CDR3 sequence (DNA): TGCAGTGCTACATTGACTAGCGGGGGGCGACGAAGCTCCTACGAGCAGTACTTC.